Presented here are 8 T cell receptor beta chains from one specimen sequenced in a study of blood T cell repertoires in COVID-19. Generated by immunoSEQ multiplex PCR, the TCRdb table keeps only in-frame clones and is missing some. The table includes about 280,000 clones, approximately 90% detected once. Input material: PBMCs or T cells enriched from blood (not recorded which). These receptors all come from a woman aged 55-70 years in a cohort exposed to, infected with or recovered from COVID-19 (not recorded which).

This clone was recorded only once. The chain recombines TRBV11-3 with TRBJ2-1, with TRBD1 as a possible D gene (6 bases). The V gene's germline CDR1 is SGHNT and CDR2 YENEEA. The CDR3 has 17 amino acids. The germline V and J ends were trimmed by 4 bases and 3 bases, with 19 bases remaining between them. CDR3 loop: CASSSGTIGSGYNEQFF. The CDR3 DNA reads as TGTGCCAGCAGCTCCGGGACAATCGGCTCTGGCTACAATGAGCAGTTCTTC.

The V and J genes are TRBV19 and TRBJ1-5; 9 bases are a match to TRBD1. Trimming cost V 5 bases and J 0 bases; bases outside gene matches: 2. This CDR3 has 15 amino acids. CDR1 is LNHDA, CDR2 SQIVND, per germline (reference sequence). CDR3 residues: CASSVDRGSNQPQHF. The CDR3 DNA reads as TGTGCCAGTAGTGTGGACAGGGGTAGCAATCAGCCCCAGCATTTT.

The J gene is TRBJ1-4, the V gene TRBV4-2; no clear D. The length of the CDR3 is 12 residues. Trimming pared 2 bases from V and 10 bases from J, leaving 8 bases between. Germline V lookup: CDR1 LGHNA, CDR2 YNFKEQ. The CDR3 protein is CASSQQSGKLFF. CDR3 bases: TGTGCCAGCAGCCAACAATCGGGAAAACTGTTTTTT.

This clone was counted once. Here the CDR3 reads CASSMHRGRTEAFF. The CDR3 DNA sequence: TGTGCCAGCAGCATGCACAGGGGGCGGACTGAAGCTTTCTTT. The chain carries TRBV5-8 and TRBJ1-1, with 9 bases lining up with TRBD1. After removal of 4 bases from V and 5 bases from J, the junction contained 6 bases not matched to a gene. From germline, CDR1 is SGHTS and CDR2 YDEGEE. The CDR3 loop spans 14 amino acids.

This chain uses TRBV6-1 with TRBJ2-3, with D unclear. Trimming pared 4 bases from V and 1 base from J, leaving 18 bases between. Germline V gene lookup returns CDR1 MNHNS and CDR2 SASEGT. The CDR3 totals 17 residues. The CDR3 sequence is CASSAIAAGIGTDTQYF. DNA of the CDR3: TGTGCCAGCAGTGCTATTGCGGCCGGTATTGGCACAGATACGCAGTATTTT.

This chain connects TRBV6-5 to TRBJ1-2; 11 bases agree with TRBD1. V gave up 0 bases and J gave up 7 bases; unmatched junction bases: 1. This CDR3 comprises 14 residues. Germline V lookup: CDR1 MNHEY, CDR2 SVGAGI. The DNA of the CDR3 is TGTGCCAGCAGTTACTCGGACAGGGGGCTTGGCTACACCTTC. Amino acid sequence: CASSYSDRGLGYTF.

The chain is built from TRBV5-1 and TRBJ2-5, with 7 bases fitting TRBD1. V was clipped by 4 bases and J by 2 bases; unmatched bases: 8. The CDR3 spans 15 residues. Germline values: CDR1 SGHRS, CDR2 YFSETQ. The CDR3 region is CASSRRDREQETQYF. Written as DNA, the CDR3 is TGCGCCAGCAGCCGCCGGGACAGAGAACAAGAGACCCAGTACTTC.

In its sample, this clone was seen once. V gene TRBV7-9 combines with J gene TRBJ2-2; TRBD2 agrees at 14 bases. From germline, CDR1 is SEHNR and CDR2 FQNEAQ (reference sequence). J gave up 3 bases and V 7 bases, and 10 bases lay outside the gene matches. The CDR3 spans 18 residues. The DNA for the CDR3 is TGTGCCAGCACTATTCTCGGGACTAGCGGGAGATACACCGGGGAGCTGTTTTTT. It codes for CASTILGTSGRYTGELFF.